The 14 T cell receptor beta chains below were found in one sample sequenced in a study of T cells in Graves' hyperthyroidism and ophthalmopathy. There were TCR beta CDR3 regions amplified from RNA transcripts. TCR CDR3 regions were first amplified by RT-PCR with HTBI primers. Each CDR3 protein is one row after TCRdb ran MiXCR on the multiplex PCR reads. The sample contains more than 300,000 distinct CDR3 sequences, about 18% of which appear only once. The sample consisted of blood. The receptors shown here come from a woman in her 30s with Graves' hyperthyroidism that later progressed to Graves' ophthalmopathy.

This clonotype came up many times. The rearrangement joins TRBV27 to TRBJ1-5; 12 bases are shared with TRBD1. The CDR3 covers 16 residues. V shed 5 bases and J 5 bases; nucleotides not matched to a gene: 7. Germline loops: CDR1 MNHEY, CDR2 SMNVEV (reference sequence). The chain's CDR3 is CASSDSGTGGDQPQHF. The CDR3 nucleotides are TGTGCCAGCAGTGACTCCGGGACAGGGGGCGATCAGCCCCAGCATTTT.

The chain couples TRBV28 to TRBJ2-3; TRBD1 matches 8 bases. Trimming took 5 bases from V and 2 from J; bases not matched to a gene: 24. The CDR3 has 21 amino acids. Germline V gene sequence: CDR1 MDHEN, CDR2 SYDVKM. CDR3 region: CASSERWTGSLSRPLTDTQYF. CDR3 coding DNA: TGTGCCAGCAGTGAAAGATGGACAGGGTCACTAAGCCGTCCTCTCACAGATACGCAGTATTTT. The full variable domain, with the rest looked up from reference TRBV28 and TRBJ2-3, is DVKVTQSSRYLVKRTGEKVFLECVQDMDHENMFWYRQDPGLGLRLIYFSYDVKMKEKGDIPEGYSVSREKKERFSLILESASTNQTSMYLCASSERWTGSLSRPLTDTQYFGPGTRLTVL.

This clonotype has only a few counts. This chain uses TRBV27 with TRBJ1-1; D ambiguous. In germline, CDR1 is MNHEY, CDR2 SMNVEV (reference sequence). The length of the CDR3 is 13 residues. Trimming shortened V by 0 bases and J by 8 bases, and 10 bases separated the two germline ends. CDR3 in DNA: TGTGCCAGCAGTTTATCCTTCGGGCTAGAAGCTTTCTTT. Encoded protein: CASSLSFGLEAFF.

V is TRBV20-1 and J is TRBJ1-5, with TRBD1 as a possible D gene (6 bases). CDR1 and CDR2 (germline): DFQATT, SNEGSKA (reference sequence). The CDR3 loop spans 13 amino acids. V was cut by 6 bases and J by 4 bases, with 13 bases left in between. The DNA of the CDR3 is TGCAGTGCCGAGGGACAAACAAATCAGCCCCAGCATTTT. It specifies CSAEGQTNQPQHF.

This clonotype was counted ten times or more. CDR3: CASSGRTSGGTGELFF. In nucleotides, the CDR3 is TGTGCCAGCAGTGGTCGGACTAGCGGGGGAACCGGGGAGCTGTTTTTT. This chain links TRBV6-1 with TRBJ2-2, with TRBD2 matching 13 bases. J gave up 5 bases and V 4 bases, and 4 bases lay outside the gene matches. This CDR3 is 16 amino acids long. Per the germline V gene, CDR1 is MNHNS and CDR2 is SASEGT.

This clonotype was found once. Possible read error: a much larger clone is one base away. V gene TRBV6-5 combines with J gene TRBJ2-2; D is tentatively TRBD1 or TRBD2 (7 bases each). The CDR3 length is 16 residues. The germline CDR1 and CDR2 sequences are MNHEY and SVGAGI. CDR3 nucleotides: TGTGCCAGCAGTTCAGGGGGGGCTTACAACACCAGGGAGCTGTTTTTT. Translation: CASSSGGAYNTRELFF.

This clonotype was observed a handful of times. At one of its ends the junction is not consistent with the germline gene, which may arise from a read error. This rearrangement joins TRBV4-1 to TRBJ2-5, with D perhaps matching TRBD2 (5 bases). This CDR3 contains 13 residues. Germline values: CDR1 MGHRA, CDR2 YSYEKL. This CDR3 is CASSNGLQETQCF. CDR3 DNA: TGCGCCAGCAGCAATGGACTTCAAGAGACCCAGTGCTTC.

As regards this clonotype: A read error may be the cause here, since a much bigger clone is one base away. The chain couples TRBV29-1 to TRBJ1-2; no definite D call. The CDR3 length is 15 residues. The germline V gene has CDR1 SQVTM and CDR2 ANQGSEA. Deletions cut 4 bases from V and 4 bases from J, with 19 bases between. The CDR3 loop reads CSVGRVSDTVYGYTF. The CDR3 DNA reads TGCAGCGTTGGCCGCGTGTCAGACACCGTCTATGGCTACACCTTC.

This clonotype has a count of ten or more. CDR3 protein: CASSDLSKGARGGYGYTF. CDR3 coding DNA: TGTGCCAGCAGTGACTTAAGTAAGGGGGCCCGCGGAGGCTATGGCTACACCTTC. V usage is TRBV6-1 and J usage is TRBJ1-2; 7 bases align to TRBD1. In germline, CDR1 is MNHNS, CDR2 SASEGT. With 3 bases clipped from V and 4 bases from J, the junction kept 17 bases outside the gene matches. The CDR3 length is 18 residues.

This clonotype occurred a few times. This chain uses TRBV10-3 with TRBJ1-4; 7 nucleotides line up with TRBD1. Germline V gene lookup returns CDR1 ENHRY and CDR2 SYGVKD. The V and J ends lost 5 bases and 2 bases, in that order; junction bases with no gene match: 2. The CDR3 is made up of 14 amino acids. CDR3 in amino acids: CAISTTGTNEKLFF. The CDR3 DNA reads as TGTGCCATCAGTACGACAGGGACTAATGAAAAACTGTTTTTT.

This clonotype was counted only a few times. The rearrangement uses TRBV19 and TRBJ2-1; D remains ambiguous. The CDR3 contains 15 residues. V was trimmed by 5 bases and J by 6 bases, leaving 17 bases between them. The germline gives CDR1 LNHDA, CDR2 SQIVND (reference sequence). The CDR3 protein is CASSPRSSVGNEQFF. CDR3 DNA sequence: TGTGCCAGTAGTCCCCGGAGTAGTGTCGGCAATGAGCAGTTCTTC.

This clonotype has more than one count but fewer than ten. This chain joins TRBV20-1 and TRBJ1-5; no reliable D call. V lost 1 base to trimming and J lost 5 bases, with 9 bases between them. Looked up from germline, CDR1 is DFQATT and CDR2 is SNEGSKA (reference sequence). The CDR3 extends over 13 amino acids. In DNA form, the CDR3 reads TGCAGTGCTAGAGCCCGTATTCATCAGCCCCAGCATTTT. Amino acid sequence: CSARARIHQPQHF.

The gene calls are TRBV19 and TRBJ1-6; D call uncertain. From germline, CDR1 is LNHDA and CDR2 SQIVND (reference sequence). The ends were cut back, 3 bases at V and 16 bases at J, with 16 bases in the middle. The CDR3 spans 13 residues. The chain's CDR3 is CASSISSRAPLHF. The DNA for the CDR3 is TGTGCCAGTAGTATCTCCAGCCGGGCCCCTCTCCACTTT.

This clonotype was seen only a few times. This clone may be a read error of a much larger clone one base away. V and J are TRBV30 and TRBJ2-1, with D tentatively TRBD2 (6 bases). The CDR3 loop spans 15 amino acids. Germline CDR1 and CDR2: GTSNPN and SVGIG (reference sequence). The CDR3 bases are TGTACCTGGAGCTTCGGGAGCGGATCCTACAATGAGCAGTTCTTC. Residues: CTWSFGSGSYNEQFF.